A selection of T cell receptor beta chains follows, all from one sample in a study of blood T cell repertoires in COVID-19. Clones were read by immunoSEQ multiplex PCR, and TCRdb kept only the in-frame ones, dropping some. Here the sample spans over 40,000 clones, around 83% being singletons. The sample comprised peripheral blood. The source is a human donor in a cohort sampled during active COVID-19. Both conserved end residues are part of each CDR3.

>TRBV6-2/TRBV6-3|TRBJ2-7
CASSPSRDTGEQYF
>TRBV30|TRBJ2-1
CAWSVLAGSYNEQFF
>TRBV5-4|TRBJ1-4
CASSGQGGKLFF
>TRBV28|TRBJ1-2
CASSSGQGGGYTF
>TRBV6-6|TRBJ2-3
CASSYRGADTDTQYF
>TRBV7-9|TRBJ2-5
CASSFSPGGGETQYF
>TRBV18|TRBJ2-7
CASSSGTGSEQYF
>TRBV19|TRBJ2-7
CASSIDLYRGAHEQYF
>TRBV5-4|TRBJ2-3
CASRLAGVPDTQYF
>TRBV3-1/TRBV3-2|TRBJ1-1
CASSQTQQGSAFF
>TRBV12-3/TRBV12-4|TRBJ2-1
CASSSSGREQFF
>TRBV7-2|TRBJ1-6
CASSFRQGNSPLHF
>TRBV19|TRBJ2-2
CASSPTSGGNTGELFF
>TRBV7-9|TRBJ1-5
CASSPDRPDQPQHF
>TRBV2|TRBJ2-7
CASSGGIGYEQYF
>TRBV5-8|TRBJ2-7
CASSLRTWDSAYEQYF
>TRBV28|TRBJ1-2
CASNTGGARGYTF